A single sample is the source of the 30 T cell receptor beta chains below, sequenced in a study of T-cell reconstitution after alpha-beta-depleted transplantation in children. Preparation of the TCRbeta library was carried out with unique molecular identifiers. TCRdb passed the PCR reads through MiXCR, listing each CDR3 protein once. Of a few hundred thousand distinct CDR3 sequences in the sample, about an eighth are singletons; the top ten hold about 3.9%. Sequenced material: PBMCs, taken from the stem cell graft. The receptors stem from a human donor who donated a stem cell graft to a child with Fanconi anemia.

This clonotype was detected only once. This sequence joins TRBV7-6 and TRBJ1-5, with no clear D. Germline CDR1 SGHVS, CDR2 FNYEAQ. This CDR3 has 17 amino acids. V was trimmed by 1 base and J by 4 bases, leaving 17 bases between them. The CDR3 DNA reads as TGTGCCAGCAGCTTAGTCGGGGTAAGGAAGAGGAATCAGCCCCAGCATTTT. This gives the protein CASSLVGVRKRNQPQHF.

There are many counts of this clonotype. V usage is TRBV5-1 and J usage is TRBJ2-1; no definite D call. The germline V gene encodes CDR1 SGHRS and CDR2 YFSETQ. Trimming took 3 bases from V and 5 from J, leaving 12 bases between them. The CDR3 extends over 14 amino acids. The CDR3 is CASSSTASNNEQFF. The CDR3 region has the DNA TGCGCCAGCAGCTCGACCGCAAGTAACAATGAGCAGTTCTTC. Combining the CDR3 with reference TRBV5-1 and TRBJ2-1 gives the whole variable domain KAGVTQTPRYLIKTRGQQVTLSCSPISGHRSVSWYQQTPGQGLQFLFEYFSETQRNKGNFPGRFSGRQFSNSRSEMNVSTLELGDSALYLCASSSTASNNEQFFGPGTRLTVL.

This clonotype was counted a few times. The gene calls are TRBV23-1 and TRBJ2-4, with TRBD1 identical over 7 bases. TRBV23-1 is noted as an ORF with a role that remains uncertain. The CDR3 sequence is 17 residues long. V lost 5 bases and J lost 0; bases outside the gene matches: 10. CDR3 amino acids: CASSLPTGKLAKNIQYF. In DNA, the CDR3 is TGCGCCAGCAGTTTACCGACAGGGAAATTAGCCAAAAACATTCAGTACTTC.

The chain couples TRBV6-2 or TRBV6-3 to TRBJ1-2; TRBD1 might be the D (5 bases). CDR1 is MNHEY, CDR2 SVGEGT, per germline. With 7 bases removed from V and 9 bases from J, the gap between germline ends came to 18 bases. CDR3 size: 13 residues. DNA for the CDR3: TGTGCCAGCACCCAAACAGGAGTTGGGAGCTACACCTTC. This encodes CASTQTGVGSYTF.

The genes are TRBV12-3 or TRBV12-4 and TRBJ1-1; unclear D gene. Deletions cut 8 bases from V and 2 bases from J, with 9 bases between. CDR3 length equals 12 residues. CDR3 coding DNA: TGTGCCAGCGCCCAAGGTAACACTGAAGCTTTCTTT. This codes for CASAQGNTEAFF.

This clonotype was seen only a few times. This sequence joins TRBV5-1 and TRBJ2-1, with 7 bases that match TRBD2. The J segment lost 8 bases and the V segment lost 6 bases, leaving 11 bases of the junction unmatched. This CDR3 is 14 amino acids long. CDR1 is SGHRS, CDR2 YFSETQ, per germline. The CDR3 loop is CASMSDGGIDEQFF. The CDR3 nucleotides read TGCGCCAGCATGTCGGACGGGGGGATCGATGAGCAGTTCTTC.

This clonotype was recorded many times. This sequence joins TRBV11-2 and TRBJ2-5; D perhaps matches TRBD2 (5 bases). V lost 1 base and J lost 5, with 14 bases in between. The V gene's germline CDR1 is SGHAT and CDR2 FQNNGV. CDR3 length: 15 amino acids. CDR3 DNA: TGTGCCAGCAGCTTAGGGCATGGGAGCGAGGAGACCCAGTACTTC. Protein: CASSLGHGSEETQYF. The full variable domain, rest sourced from reference TRBV11-2 and TRBJ2-5, is EAGVAQSPRYKIIEKRQSVAFWCNPISGHATLYWYQQILGQGPKLLIQFQNNGVVDDSQLPKDRFSAERLKGVDSTLKIQPAKLEDSAVYLCASSLGHGSEETQYFGPGTRLLVL.

This chain uses TRBV19 with TRBJ1-6; no firm D call. The length of the CDR3 is 13 residues. The V gene's germline CDR1 is LNHDA and CDR2 SQIVND (reference sequence). V was cut by 7 bases and J by 9 bases, with 13 bases left in between. Here the CDR3 DNA reads TGTGCCAGTATTGAGTCTTGGGGTTCACCCCTCCACTTT. Translated, it gives CASIESWGSPLHF.

The rearrangement joins TRBV18 to TRBJ2-7; 7 bases align to TRBD2. Germline V gene data show CDR1 as KGHSH and CDR2 as LQKENI. This CDR3 contains 16 residues. V was clipped by 3 bases and J by 0 bases; unmatched bases: 8. CDR3 loop: CASSPLGGDPSYEQYF. Here the CDR3 DNA reads TGTGCCAGCTCACCCCTTGGGGGGGACCCCTCCTACGAGCAGTACTTC. Complete variable domain (other parts from reference TRBV18 and TRBJ2-7): NAGVMQNPRHLVRRRGQEARLRCSPMKGHSHVYWYRQLPEEGLKFMVYLQKENIIDESGMPKERFSAEFPKEGPSILRIQQVVRGDSAAYFCASSPLGGDPSYEQYFGPGTRLTVT.

This clonotype has a handful of counts. The chain recombines TRBV6-5 with TRBJ2-2; a weak D match, TRBD1 (7 bases). The V end lost 4 bases, the J end lost 5 bases, and 14 bases lay between the germline ends. This CDR3 comprises 15 residues. CDR1 MNHEY and CDR2 SVGAGI come from the germline V gene. CDR3 coding DNA: TGTGCCAGCAGTTTAGGAGGGGGCGCGACCGGGGAGCTGTTTTTT. It encodes CASSLGGGATGELFF.

There are a few counts of this clonotype. The rearrangement links TRBV7-2 to TRBJ1-2; the D is unclear. The CDR3 spans 14 residues. Germline CDR1 reads SGHTA; CDR2 reads FQGNSA. The ends were cut back, 2 bases at V and 3 bases at J, with 10 bases in the middle. CDR3 in amino acids: CASSLRPTDYGYTF. CDR3 sequence (DNA): TGTGCCAGCAGCTTAAGACCAACAGACTATGGCTACACCTTC.

This clonotype was observed a few times. The chain carries TRBV4-1 and TRBJ1-1; D perhaps matches TRBD1 (6 bases). The CDR3 has 15 residues. Germline V lookup: CDR1 MGHRA, CDR2 YSYEKL. The V end was cut by 3 bases, the J end by 4 bases, with 15 bases between. CDR3 sequence reads: CASSQASLQGTEAFF. Written as DNA, the CDR3 is TGCGCCAGCAGCCAGGCTTCTTTACAGGGCACTGAAGCTTTCTTT.

The V gene is TRBV5-5, the J gene TRBJ1-2; D uncertain. Germline CDR1 SGHKS, CDR2 YYEKEE (reference sequence). The V end lost 0 bases, the J end lost 8 bases, and 8 bases lay between the germline ends. The CDR3 covers 12 residues. The CDR3 spells CASSLDRLGYTF. CDR3 DNA sequence: TGTGCCAGCAGCTTGGATAGATTGGGCTACACCTTC.

This clonotype was counted many times. An end of the junction differs from the germline gene, which may be a read error. The chain links TRBV7-7 to TRBJ2-1; 7 bases fit TRBD1. The CDR3 covers 13 residues. Germline V gene lookup returns CDR1 SSHAT and CDR2 FNYEAQ (reference sequence). The CDR3 here is CASSLTPQGKKFF. In DNA form, the CDR3 reads TGTGCTAGCAGTTTAACACCACAGGGGAAAAAGTTCTTC.

This clonotype was recorded at least ten times. The chain uses TRBV20-1 and TRBJ2-5, with D possibly matching TRBD1 (6 bases). CDR3 length: 16 residues. CDR1 is DFQATT, CDR2 SNEGSKA, per germline (reference sequence). Trimming took off 6 bases at V and 1 base at J, with 21 bases between the two ends. In DNA, the CDR3 is TGCAGTGCCGACGCAGCTGCTGAGGACAGCCAAGAGACCCAGTACTTC. It codes for CSADAAAEDSQETQYF.

The chain uses TRBV6-1 and TRBJ2-2; 8 bases are a match to TRBD2. Germline V lookup: CDR1 MNHNS, CDR2 SASEGT. J lost 0 bases, V lost 7 bases, and 10 bases had no gene match. This CDR3 comprises 17 residues. The CDR3 region has the DNA TGTGCCAGCATGGGTTGGGGACTAGGGGCGAACACCGGGGAGCTGTTTTTT. Its translation is CASMGWGLGANTGELFF.

This clonotype turned up a few times. The V and J genes are TRBV12-3 or TRBV12-4 and TRBJ1-2, with a possible D match to TRBD1 (5 bases). Trimming left V 8 bases short and J 7 bases short, with 17 bases between. The CDR3 is made up of 13 amino acids. In DNA form, the CDR3 reads TGTGCCAGCGCGAGCGGGGGAATCCGTGGCTACACCTTC. Its protein is CASASGGIRGYTF.

This clonotype has just a few counts. The V and J genes are TRBV20-1 and TRBJ2-1; possibly TRBD1 for D (6 bases). V lost 2 bases and J 8 bases, leaving 10 bases between the germline ends. Germline loops: CDR1 DFQATT, CDR2 SNEGSKA (reference sequence). CDR3 length: 12 residues. CDR3 coding DNA: TGCAGTGCTAGATTGGGGGCCCATGAGCAGTTCTTC. This gives the protein CSARLGAHEQFF.

This clonotype was seen ten or more times. The rearrangement joins TRBV5-1 to TRBJ2-1, with D perhaps matching TRBD2 (5 bases). Germline CDR1 and CDR2: SGHRS and YFSETQ. This CDR3 is built from 15 residues. Trimming shortened V by 0 bases and J by 5 bases, and 12 bases separated the two germline ends. CDR3: CASSLVPGTDNEQFF. In DNA, the CDR3 is TGCGCCAGCAGCTTGGTGCCGGGAACGGACAATGAGCAGTTCTTC.

A few counts support this clonotype. CDR3 DNA sequence: TGTGCCAGCAGTGATCAATTCCCGGGACAGCCGCCTGAAGCTTTCTTT. Translating gives CASSDQFPGQPPEAFF. The chain carries TRBV25-1 and TRBJ1-1; 7 bases align to TRBD1. The CDR3 extends over 16 amino acids. In germline, CDR1 is MGHDK, CDR2 SYGVNS. The V gene end was trimmed by 3 bases and the J gene end by 6 bases; junction bases not matched to a gene: 13.

In this sample, this clonotype turned up many times. The genes are TRBV5-1 and TRBJ2-1, with TRBD1 identical over 7 bases. The CDR3 extends over 15 amino acids. Trimming cost V 3 bases and J 2 bases; bases outside gene matches: 5. In germline, CDR1 is SGHRS, CDR2 YFSETQ. DNA of the CDR3: TGCGCCAGCAGCTCGACAGGGACCCCCTACAATGAGCAGTTCTTC. Its translation is CASSSTGTPYNEQFF.

This clonotype has at least ten counts. V usage is TRBV7-9 and J usage is TRBJ1-2, with 12 nucleotides matching TRBD1. Trimming cost V 5 bases and J 5 bases; bases outside gene matches: 15. This CDR3 spans 18 amino acids. The germline V gene has CDR1 SEHNR and CDR2 FQNEAQ (reference sequence). CDR3 bases: TGTGCCAGCAGCCCCGGTTGGGGACAGGGGGCCCAGGGATATGGCTACACCTTC. Protein: CASSPGWGQGAQGYGYTF.

The V and J genes are TRBV10-1 and TRBJ2-3, with 8 positions matching TRBD1. The CDR3 contains 15 residues. Germline V lookup: CDR1 WNHNN, CDR2 SYGVQD (reference sequence). J gave up 4 bases and V 2 bases, and 5 bases lay outside the gene matches. CDR3 bases: TGCGCCAGCAGTGAGAGACAGGGGTGGCCAGATACGCAGTATTTT. Amino acids: CASSERQGWPDTQYF.

Many counts were recorded for this clonotype. The V and J genes are TRBV7-2 and TRBJ2-2; D is undetermined. Trimming left V 6 bases short and J 0 bases short, with 5 bases between. CDR1 and CDR2 (germline): SGHTA, FQGNSA. This CDR3 comprises 13 residues. CDR3 in DNA: TGTGCCAGCAGTTTTTCGAACACCGGGGAGCTGTTTTTT. Translation: CASSFSNTGELFF.

The V and J genes are TRBV7-9 and TRBJ2-5; D gene uncertain. CDR3 length: 14 amino acids. The ends were cut back, 3 bases at V and 2 bases at J, with 10 bases in the middle. CDR1 and CDR2 (germline): SEHNR, FQNEAQ (reference sequence). The CDR3 coding sequence is TGTGCCAGCAGCTTTTCGGATATACAAGAGACCCAGTACTTC. It encodes CASSFSDIQETQYF.

This chain connects TRBV6-2 or TRBV6-3 to TRBJ2-2; no reliable D call. The CDR3 runs 13 residues. V was shortened by 6 bases and J by 3 bases, with 8 bases between the two germline ends. Germline V gene sequence: CDR1 MNHEY, CDR2 SVGEGT. This CDR3 is CASRRGHTGELFF. In DNA, the CDR3 is TGTGCCAGCAGACGTGGACACACCGGGGAGCTGTTTTTT.

This clonotype was recorded at least ten times. The chain links TRBV4-1 to TRBJ1-2; TRBD1 might be the D (5 bases). Between the trimmed V and J ends, which lost 3 bases and 0 bases, there was a span of 8 bases. The CDR3 loop spans 14 amino acids. CDR1 and CDR2 (germline): MGHRA, YSYEKL. The CDR3 nucleotides read TGCGCCAGCAGCCACAGGGAATCTAACTATGGCTACACCTTC. It encodes CASSHRESNYGYTF.

This clonotype appeared a few times. The chain employs TRBV29-1 and TRBJ2-5, with 7 nucleotides matching TRBD1. The CDR3 length is 12 residues. Germline V gene data show CDR1 as SQVTM and CDR2 as ANQGSEA. The ends lost 7 bases at V and 2 bases at J; junction bases unmatched: 4. CDR3 DNA sequence: TGCAGCGCCGACAGGGTACAAGAGACCCAGTACTTC. Translated: CSADRVQETQYF.

The rearrangement joins TRBV11-2 to TRBJ2-3; D might be TRBD2 (5 bases). Trimming took 0 bases from V and 4 from J, leaving 11 bases between them. The CDR3 length is 15 residues. Germline lookup yields CDR1 SGHAT and CDR2 FQNNGV. The DNA of the CDR3 is TGTGCCAGCAGCTTAGAGAGGGCCGGGGCAGATACGCAGTATTTT. Translation: CASSLERAGADTQYF.

This chain links TRBV29-1 with TRBJ2-1; TRBD2 aligns across 7 bases. CDR3 length: 13 amino acids. V trimming: 3 bases; J trimming: 7 bases; junction bases outside the gene matches: 6. From germline, CDR1 is SQVTM and CDR2 ANQGSEA. The CDR3 region has the DNA TGCAGCGTTGACCGGGACTATGGAAATGAGCAGTTCTTC. Amino acid sequence: CSVDRDYGNEQFF.